The next 9 T cell receptor beta chains were all read from a single sample in a study of control samples from healthy donors and cancer patients. The protocol was immunoSEQ multiplex PCR, while the TCRdb copy is restricted to in-frame clones and leaves out a portion. The table has roughly 88,000 clones, 91% seen once. What was sequenced was blood. The receptor set was obtained from a man in his forties or fifties in good health.

This clone was recorded once. The J gene is TRBJ1-2, the V gene TRBV6-4; D is unclear. The germline gives CDR1 MRHNA, CDR2 SNTAGT. V lost 5 bases to trimming and J lost 4 bases, with 14 bases between them. CDR3 length: 14 amino acids. CDR3 amino acids: CASSPEGAGYGYTF. CDR3 DNA sequence: TGTGCCAGCAGTCCTGAGGGTGCTGGCTATGGCTACACCTTC.

Notes on this clone: Other DNA variants within this sample encode the same CDR3. The V and J genes are TRBV5-6 and TRBJ2-2; a weak D match, TRBD2 (7 bases). Trimming removed 2 bases at V and 4 bases at J, with 15 bases between. CDR3 length equals 16 residues. Germline CDR1 is SGHDT and CDR2 is YYEEEE. The CDR3 DNA reads as TGTGCCAGCAGCTTTTGGGGGGGGGCCGGCACCGGGGAGCTGTTTTTT. Translating it yields CASSFWGGAGTGELFF.

As for this clone: Other DNA sequences in the same sample also yield this CDR3. V gene TRBV2 combines with J gene TRBJ2-7; D perhaps matches TRBD1 (6 bases). The V and J ends lost 10 bases and 0 bases respectively, with 10 bases between them. Per germline, CDR1 SNHLY and CDR2 FYNNEI. This CDR3 region has 12 residues. The CDR3 DNA is TGTGCCACTACAGGGAGCTCCTACGAGCAGTACTTC. Encoded protein: CATTGSSYEQYF.

The chain couples TRBV10-3 to TRBJ1-3, with unresolved D. The CDR3 consists of 13 residues. Trimming pared 9 bases from V and 0 bases from J, leaving 9 bases between. The germline gives CDR1 ENHRY, CDR2 SYGVKD. The CDR3 protein is CAISQHSGNTIYF. The CDR3 DNA follows: TGTGCCATATCCCAGCACTCTGGAAACACCATATATTTT.

V and J are TRBV7-9 and TRBJ1-1, with D unclear. The CDR3 is made up of 14 amino acids. Trimming shortened V by 7 bases and J by 0 bases, and 12 bases separated the two germline ends. CDR1 SEHNR and CDR2 FQNEAQ come from the germline V gene (reference sequence). CDR3: CASNLNTLNTEAFF. CDR3 bases: TGTGCCAGCAACTTGAACACATTGAACACTGAAGCTTTCTTT.

V gene TRBV7-8 combines with J gene TRBJ1-4; tentative D call: TRBD1 (5 bases). This CDR3 is built from 14 residues. Germline loops: CDR1 SGHVS, CDR2 FQNEAQ. Trimming cost V 5 bases and J 4 bases, with 11 bases left between them. CDR3: CASSRGGFNEKLFF. The DNA for the CDR3 is TGTGCCAGCAGCCGGGGGGGATTTAATGAAAAACTGTTTTTT.

V gene TRBV10-1 combines with J gene TRBJ1-5; D is uncertain. This CDR3 is built from 11 residues. Germline CDR1 WNHNN, CDR2 SYGVQD (reference sequence). The ends were cut back, 9 bases at V and 8 bases at J, with 11 bases in the middle. The CDR3 region has the DNA TGCGCCAGTTTATCTCCTAAGCCCCAGCATTTT. Encoded protein: CASLSPKPQHF.

V is TRBV14 and J is TRBJ1-6, with TRBD1 as a possible D gene (5 bases). The germline V gene has CDR1 SGHDN and CDR2 FVKESK. This CDR3 is 17 amino acids long. V lost 0 bases and J 3 bases, leaving 12 bases between the germline ends. The CDR3 here is CASSQDRPGYYNSPLHF. In nucleotides, the CDR3 is TGTGCCAGCAGCCAAGATCGCCCAGGGTACTATAATTCACCCCTCCACTTT.

For this clone: This same CDR3 is encoded by further DNA sequences in the sample. The genes are TRBV7-9 and TRBJ1-2; perhaps TRBD1 as D (5 bases). CDR3 length equals 14 residues. Germline values: CDR1 SEHNR, CDR2 FQNEAQ (reference sequence). Trimming took off 1 base at V and 7 bases at J, with 13 bases between the two ends. The CDR3 sequence is CASSLEGGAGGYTF. In nucleotides, the CDR3 is TGTGCCAGCAGCTTAGAAGGTGGGGCGGGTGGCTACACCTTC.